This paragraph covers one T cell receptor (beta chain) sequence. This CDR3 region has 14 residues. The data were taken from a study of blood T cell repertoires in COVID-19. Study details: Acute and convalescent COVID-19 specimens originated in the United States, Italy and Spain. The cDNA or gDNA used as material had been derived from T cells, B-cell-depleted T cells, or PBMCs.

Under the authors' procedure: Reference gene primer amplification gave nucleated cell count estimates. TCRdb's table, derived via immunoSEQ multiplex PCR, lists solely in-frame clones and lacks some. Clone size and V and J calls were adopted from that table, with D and trimming inferred from the DNA. This table has 90,000 or so clones, around nine tenths appearing once. The sequencing sample was made of peripheral blood. The TCR was taken from an elderly man with active or convalescent COVID-19. The chain links TRBV12-2 to TRBJ1-2; the D call in the table, TRBD1, was not verified against the DNA. TRBV12-2 is assigned pseudogene status. CDR3 nucleotide sequence: TGTGCAAGTCGCTTAATGGACAGGCGCCTTGGCTACACCTTC. It codes for CASRLMDRRLGYTF.